The rows below give T cell receptor beta chains drawn from one sample of a study of sequential checkpoint blockade in melanoma. Sequenced by immunoSEQ multiplex PCR; TCRdb stores in-frame clones only, minus some. The sample holds about 13,000 clones, 27% seen once. The specimen comprised tumor tissue (inferred from file names), sampled from a patient given nivolumab and ipilimumab in sequence. Receptor source: a human donor with melanoma. CDR3s include the opening cysteine and the closing phenylalanine or tryptophan. The order of the fields is D gene, J gene, clone size, V gene, CDR3 protein, CDR3 DNA. D genes are given only for firm matches. Expanded clones are given a class, and other clones once, few, many or no size at all.

D gene: -; J gene: TRBJ2-1; clone size: few; V gene: TRBV6-8; CDR3 protein: CASSLISHSYNEQFF; CDR3 DNA: TGTGCCAGCAGTCTCATTTCCCACTCCTACAATGAGCAGTTCTTC
D gene: -; J gene: TRBJ1-3; clone size: -; V gene: TRBV28; CDR3 protein: CASSFAGQPASGNTIYF; CDR3 DNA: TGTGCCAGCAGTTTTGCAGGACAGCCAGCCTCTGGAAACACCATATATTTT
D gene: -; J gene: TRBJ2-7; clone size: -; V gene: TRBV19; CDR3 protein: CASKQGLGEQYF; CDR3 DNA: TGTGCCAGTAAACAGGGACTGGGCGAGCAGTACTTC
D gene: -; J gene: TRBJ2-5; clone size: few; V gene: TRBV23-1; CDR3 protein: CASSQDTTYQETQYF; CDR3 DNA: TGCGCCAGCAGCCAGGACACAACCTACCAAGAGACCCAGTACTTC
D gene: -; J gene: TRBJ1-5; clone size: -; V gene: TRBV10-2; CDR3 protein: CASRRINPPYQPQHF; CDR3 DNA: TGCGCCAGCAGGAGAATAAATCCTCCCTATCAGCCCCAGCATTTT
D gene: -; J gene: TRBJ2-7; clone size: few; V gene: TRBV6-7; CDR3 protein: CASSYTGYREEEEQYF; CDR3 DNA: TGTGCCAGCAGTTACACGGGTTACAGGGAGGAAGAGGAGCAGTACTTC
D gene: -; J gene: TRBJ2-1; clone size: medium-sized; V gene: TRBV6-8; CDR3 protein: CASSYVGGPEQFF; CDR3 DNA: TGTGCCAGCAGTTACGTCGGCGGCCCGGAGCAGTTCTTC
D gene: TRBD2; J gene: TRBJ2-1; clone size: few; V gene: TRBV5-1; CDR3 protein: CASSPAGGYNEQFF; CDR3 DNA: TGCGCCAGCAGCCCAGCGGGAGGATACAATGAGCAGTTCTTC
D gene: TRBD2; J gene: TRBJ2-1; clone size: -; V gene: TRBV19; CDR3 protein: CASSAPSGSWNEQFF; CDR3 DNA: TGTGCCAGTAGTGCCCCTAGCGGGAGTTGGAATGAGCAGTTCTTC
D gene: -; J gene: TRBJ1-2; clone size: few; V gene: TRBV6-8; CDR3 protein: CASRPGIYGYTF; CDR3 DNA: TGTGCCAGCAGACCCGGCATCTATGGCTACACCTTC
D gene: -; J gene: TRBJ1-1; clone size: many; V gene: TRBV6-8; CDR3 protein: CASSSEGPTEAFF; CDR3 DNA: TGTGCCAGCAGTTCGGAGGGGCCCACTGAAGCTTTCTTT
D gene: TRBD1; J gene: TRBJ2-7; clone size: medium-sized; V gene: TRBV6-8; CDR3 protein: CAISVSGQGDYEQYF; CDR3 DNA: TGTGCCATCAGCGTTTCGGGACAGGGGGACTACGAGCAGTACTTC
D gene: -; J gene: TRBJ1-5; clone size: few; V gene: TRBV9; CDR3 protein: CASRLSNQPQHF; CDR3 DNA: TGTGCCAGCAGGCTAAGCAATCAGCCCCAGCATTTT
D gene: -; J gene: TRBJ1-5; clone size: few; V gene: TRBV2; CDR3 protein: CASGRGAGNQPQHF; CDR3 DNA: TGTGCCAGCGGTCGGGGGGCTGGCAATCAGCCCCAGCATTTT
D gene: TRBD1; J gene: TRBJ1-1; clone size: few; V gene: TRBV5-1; CDR3 protein: CASSPGEGGTTEAFF; CDR3 DNA: TGCGCCAGCAGCCCCGGTGAAGGGGGCACCACTGAAGCTTTCTTT
D gene: -; J gene: TRBJ2-1; clone size: -; V gene: TRBV6-7; CDR3 protein: CASSQHGAGAEQFF; CDR3 DNA: TGTGCCAGCAGTCAACATGGGGCCGGGGCTGAGCAGTTCTTC
D gene: TRBD1; J gene: TRBJ2-3; clone size: -; V gene: TRBV15; CDR3 protein: CATSRPNRGARTDTQYF; CDR3 DNA: TGTGCCACCAGCCGACCCAACAGGGGGGCGAGGACAGATACGCAGTATTTT
D gene: TRBD2; J gene: TRBJ2-7; clone size: few; V gene: TRBV10-3; CDR3 protein: CAISEPSGSSYEQYF; CDR3 DNA: TGTGCCATCAGTGAGCCTAGCGGGAGCTCCTACGAGCAGTACTTC
D gene: -; J gene: TRBJ2-7; clone size: -; V gene: TRBV11-3; CDR3 protein: CASSLVAGPGPYEQYF; CDR3 DNA: TGTGCCAGCAGCTTAGTGGCGGGACCCGGACCCTACGAGCAGTACTTC
D gene: -; J gene: TRBJ2-7; clone size: -; V gene: TRBV28; CDR3 protein: CASSLPTAASGSFPYEQYF; CDR3 DNA: TGTGCCAGCAGTTTACCGACAGCCGCCTCGGGGAGTTTTCCTTACGAGCAGTACTTC
D gene: -; J gene: TRBJ1-4; clone size: -; V gene: TRBV28; CDR3 protein: CASSSPGGNLFF; CDR3 DNA: TGTGCCAGCAGTTCCCCCGGGGGGAATCTGTTTTTT
D gene: TRBD2; J gene: TRBJ2-1; clone size: -; V gene: TRBV6-8; CDR3 protein: CASREREMNEQFF; CDR3 DNA: TGTGCCAGCAGGGAGCGGGAGATGAATGAGCAGTTCTTC
D gene: TRBD1; J gene: TRBJ2-7; clone size: many; V gene: TRBV7-4; CDR3 protein: CASSPDRGPSYYEQYF; CDR3 DNA: TGTGCCAGCAGCCCGGACAGGGGACCCAGCTACTACGAGCAGTACTTC
D gene: -; J gene: TRBJ2-7; clone size: -; V gene: TRBV19; CDR3 protein: CASSPQTGLREQYF; CDR3 DNA: TGTGCCAGTAGTCCTCAGACAGGACTACGGGAGCAGTACTTC
D gene: -; J gene: TRBJ1-2; clone size: -; V gene: TRBV28; CDR3 protein: CASSLQGAYGYTF; CDR3 DNA: TGTGCCAGCAGTTTACAGGGAGCCTATGGCTACACCTTC
D gene: TRBD1; J gene: TRBJ1-5; clone size: medium-sized; V gene: TRBV11-3; CDR3 protein: CASSPRQGPSQPQHF; CDR3 DNA: TGTGCCAGCAGCCCCAGACAGGGTCCCAGCCAGCCCCAGCATTTT
D gene: TRBD2; J gene: TRBJ2-1; clone size: few; V gene: TRBV6-8; CDR3 protein: CASSYSPAGGPYEQFF; CDR3 DNA: TGTGCCAGCAGTTACTCCCCCGCGGGAGGGCCCTATGAGCAGTTCTTC
D gene: -; J gene: TRBJ2-3; clone size: -; V gene: TRBV28; CDR3 protein: CASSLGRATDTQYF; CDR3 DNA: TGTGCCAGCAGTTTAGGGAGAGCCACAGATACGCAGTATTTT
D gene: TRBD2; J gene: TRBJ2-3; clone size: many; V gene: TRBV6-8; CDR3 protein: CAISGGGLASDTQYF; CDR3 DNA: TGTGCCATCAGTGGAGGTGGACTAGCGAGTGATACGCAGTATTTT
D gene: TRBD1; J gene: TRBJ2-7; clone size: few; V gene: TRBV4-1; CDR3 protein: CASSLDRGWEQYF; CDR3 DNA: TGCGCCAGCAGCCTAGACAGGGGATGGGAGCAGTACTTC
D gene: TRBD2; J gene: TRBJ2-2; clone size: -; V gene: TRBV18; CDR3 protein: CASSPRGGSRTTGELFF; CDR3 DNA: TGTGCCAGCTCACCGCGAGGCGGGAGCAGGACCACCGGGGAGCTGTTTTTT
D gene: -; J gene: TRBJ2-3; clone size: few; V gene: TRBV6-8; CDR3 protein: CASSYLPPPILGLGTDTQYF; CDR3 DNA: TGTGCCAGCAGTTACCTACCTCCCCCTATCCTAGGGTTGGGCACAGATACGCAGTATTTT
D gene: TRBD1; J gene: TRBJ1-1; clone size: few; V gene: TRBV18; CDR3 protein: CASSRQGVTEAFF; CDR3 DNA: TGTGCCAGCTCACGACAGGGAGTCACTGAAGCTTTCTTT
D gene: TRBD1; J gene: TRBJ1-4; clone size: many; V gene: TRBV11-3; CDR3 protein: CASSTGTGVDEKLFF; CDR3 DNA: TGTGCCAGCAGCACCGGGACAGGTGTGGATGAAAAACTGTTTTTT
D gene: -; J gene: TRBJ2-7; clone size: few; V gene: TRBV19; CDR3 protein: CASSPTSGLRGEQYF; CDR3 DNA: TGTGCCAGTAGTCCTACGAGCGGACTTCGTGGCGAGCAGTACTTC
D gene: -; J gene: TRBJ2-7; clone size: once; V gene: TRBV5-1; CDR3 protein: CASSLQVLPGQGDPEQYF; CDR3 DNA: TGCGCCAGCAGTCTGCAGGTACTCCCAGGCCAAGGGGATCCAGAGCAGTACTTC
D gene: TRBD2; J gene: TRBJ2-7; clone size: -; V gene: TRBV10-1; CDR3 protein: CASPPRLADPSYEQYF; CDR3 DNA: TGCGCCAGCCCCCCCCGGCTAGCGGACCCATCCTACGAGCAGTACTTC
D gene: -; J gene: TRBJ1-1; clone size: few; V gene: TRBV28; CDR3 protein: CASSSLTFATLADTEAFF; CDR3 DNA: TGTGCCAGCAGTTCTCTTACATTCGCCACCCTTGCCGACACTGAAGCTTTCTTT
D gene: TRBD2; J gene: TRBJ2-1; clone size: many; V gene: TRBV28; CDR3 protein: CASSLLWSPPAGADYNEQFF; CDR3 DNA: TGTGCCAGCAGTTTACTATGGTCCCCCCCAGCGGGAGCGGACTACAATGAGCAGTTCTTC
D gene: TRBD2; J gene: TRBJ2-3; clone size: few; V gene: TRBV28; CDR3 protein: CASSYSGSGDTQYF; CDR3 DNA: TGTGCCAGCAGTTATAGCGGGAGTGGAGATACGCAGTATTTT
D gene: TRBD2; J gene: TRBJ2-1; clone size: few; V gene: TRBV6-8; CDR3 protein: CASSPPGLAGGGIF; CDR3 DNA: TGTGCCAGCAGCCCCCCGGGACTAGCGGGGGGCGGGATCTTC
D gene: TRBD2; J gene: TRBJ2-7; clone size: -; V gene: TRBV29-1; CDR3 protein: CSVVAGLASVEQYF; CDR3 DNA: TGCAGCGTTGTAGCCGGACTAGCGTCGGTCGAGCAGTACTTC
D gene: TRBD1; J gene: TRBJ2-7; clone size: -; V gene: TRBV2; CDR3 protein: CASSEADRGSYEQYF; CDR3 DNA: TGTGCCAGCAGTGAGGCGGACAGGGGCTCCTACGAGCAGTACTTC
D gene: -; J gene: TRBJ2-3; clone size: few; V gene: TRBV15; CDR3 protein: CATSRRPNAYYTQYF; CDR3 DNA: TGTGCCACCAGCAGACGGCCCAATGCTTACTATACGCAGTATTTT
D gene: TRBD2; J gene: TRBJ2-4; clone size: -; V gene: TRBV19; CDR3 protein: CASSRLAGAAKNIQYF; CDR3 DNA: TGTGCCAGTAGTAGATTAGCGGGAGCCGCCAAAAACATTCAGTACTTC